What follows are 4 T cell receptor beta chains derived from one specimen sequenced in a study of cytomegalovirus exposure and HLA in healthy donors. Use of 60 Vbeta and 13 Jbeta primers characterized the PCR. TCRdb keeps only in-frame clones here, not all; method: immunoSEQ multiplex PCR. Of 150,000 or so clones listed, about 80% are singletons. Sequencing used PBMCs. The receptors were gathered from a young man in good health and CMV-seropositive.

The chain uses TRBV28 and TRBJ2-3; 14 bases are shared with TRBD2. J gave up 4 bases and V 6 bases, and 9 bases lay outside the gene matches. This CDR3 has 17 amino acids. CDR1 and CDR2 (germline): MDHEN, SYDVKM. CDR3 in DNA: TGTGCCAGCAGCTTAAAAGGGGGACTAGCGGGAGCAGATACGCAGTATTTT. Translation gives CASSLKGGLAGADTQYF.

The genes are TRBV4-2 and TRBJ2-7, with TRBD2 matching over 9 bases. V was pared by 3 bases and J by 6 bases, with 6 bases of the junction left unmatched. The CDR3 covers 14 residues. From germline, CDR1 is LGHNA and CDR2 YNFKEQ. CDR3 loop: CASSQASGTLEQYF. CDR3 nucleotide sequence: TGTGCCAGCAGCCAGGCTAGCGGGACCCTCGAGCAGTACTTC.

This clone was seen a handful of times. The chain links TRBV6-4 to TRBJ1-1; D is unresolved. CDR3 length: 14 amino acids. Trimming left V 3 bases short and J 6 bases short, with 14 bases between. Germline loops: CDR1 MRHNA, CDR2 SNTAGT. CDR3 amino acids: CASSEELGRAEAFF. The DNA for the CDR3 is TGTGCCAGCAGTGAAGAGCTGGGGAGGGCTGAAGCTTTCTTT.

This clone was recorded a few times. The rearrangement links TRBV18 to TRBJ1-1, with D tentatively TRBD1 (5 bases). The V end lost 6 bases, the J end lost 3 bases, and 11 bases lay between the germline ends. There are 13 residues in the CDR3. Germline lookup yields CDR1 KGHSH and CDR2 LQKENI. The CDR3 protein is CASSKQGDTEAFF. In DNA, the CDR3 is TGTGCCAGCTCGAAACAAGGGGACACTGAAGCTTTCTTT.